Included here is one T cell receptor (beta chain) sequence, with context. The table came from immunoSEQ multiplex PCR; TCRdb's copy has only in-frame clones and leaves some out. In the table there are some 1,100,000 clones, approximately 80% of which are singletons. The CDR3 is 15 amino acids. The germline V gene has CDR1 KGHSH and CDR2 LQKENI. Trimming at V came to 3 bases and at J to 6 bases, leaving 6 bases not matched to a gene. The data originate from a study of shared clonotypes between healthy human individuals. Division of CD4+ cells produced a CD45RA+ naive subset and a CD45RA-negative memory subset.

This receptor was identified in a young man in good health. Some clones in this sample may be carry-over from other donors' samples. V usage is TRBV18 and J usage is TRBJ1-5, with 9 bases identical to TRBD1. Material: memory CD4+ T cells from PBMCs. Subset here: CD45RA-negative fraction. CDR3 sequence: CASSPGQGGSQPQHF. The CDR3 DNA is TGTGCCAGCTCACCGGGACAGGGAGGGAGTCAGCCCCAGCATTTT.